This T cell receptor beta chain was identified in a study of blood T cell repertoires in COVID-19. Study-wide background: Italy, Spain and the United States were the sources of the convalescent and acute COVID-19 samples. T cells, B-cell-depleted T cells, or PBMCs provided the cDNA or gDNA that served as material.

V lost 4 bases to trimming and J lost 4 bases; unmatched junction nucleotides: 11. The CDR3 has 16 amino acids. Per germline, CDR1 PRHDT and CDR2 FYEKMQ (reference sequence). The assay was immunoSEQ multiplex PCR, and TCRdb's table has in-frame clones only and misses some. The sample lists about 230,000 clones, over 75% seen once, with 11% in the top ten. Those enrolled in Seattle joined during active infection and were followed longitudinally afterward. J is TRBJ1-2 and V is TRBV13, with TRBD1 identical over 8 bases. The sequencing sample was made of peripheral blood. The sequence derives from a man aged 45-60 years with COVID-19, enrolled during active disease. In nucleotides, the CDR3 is TGTGCCAGCAGCTCTTTTTTGGACAGGGAGTCCTATGGCTACACCTTC. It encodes CASSSFLDRESYGYTF.